The rows below give T cell receptor beta chains drawn from one sample of a study of post-analysis software for immune sequencing data. MiXCR, run by TCRdb on the PCR reads, gives a single entry per CDR3 protein. Counted here are roughly 570,000 distinct CDR3 sequences, approximately 31% occurring once; the ten biggest clones make up around 6%. The specimen sequenced was blood. Receptor source: a girl aged 2-17 years with multiple sclerosis. CDR3s include the opening cysteine and the closing phenylalanine or tryptophan. The D gene is left open where the match is weak. Some rows mark clone size as missing; the rest say once, few, many or name a class of expanded clone.

j_call d_call clone_size v_call cdr3_nt cdr3_aa
TRBJ1-1 NA once TRBV20-1 TGCAGCGCTAGACCGGACGGAAAAGGGCGGTACTTGAACACTGAAGCTTTCTTT CSARPDGKGRYLNTEAFF
TRBJ2-5 NA NA TRBV5-4 TGTGCCAGCAGCCTTTGGGGGGCCACGGAGACCCAGTACTTC CASSLWGATETQYF
TRBJ2-7 TRBD1 few TRBV27 TGTGCCAGCAGTTTGACGGGACAGAACTCCTACGAGCAGTACTTC CASSLTGQNSYEQYF
TRBJ2-3 NA few TRBV4-1 TGCGCCAGCAGCCAACTCCTGATGACGCCGGCCGTGTCAGATACGCAGTATTTT CASSQLLMTPAVSDTQYF
TRBJ2-5 NA NA TRBV7-3 TGTGCCAGCAGCTTAAATTCGGGGGCCGAGCAGACCCAGTACTTC CASSLNSGAEQTQYF
TRBJ2-7 TRBD1 once TRBV6-1 TGTGCCAGCAGTGCCCGGGACAGCAGCTCCTACGAGCAGTACTTC CASSARDSSSYEQYF
TRBJ1-5 NA NA TRBV6-5 TGTGCCAGCAGTCGCGGGACGGCGAATAGCAATCAGCCCCAGCATTTT CASSRGTANSNQPQHF
TRBJ2-5 NA NA TRBV6-1 TGTGCCAGCAGTGAGCCGGGTACCCAGTACTTC CASSEPGTQYF
TRBJ2-1 TRBD2 NA TRBV4-1 TGCGCCAGCAGCCGGGCGGGGGAAAATGAGCAGTTCTTC CASSRAGENEQFF
TRBJ1-6 TRBD1 NA TRBV3-1 TGTACCAGCAGCTACTACAGGGGTAATTCACCCCTCCACTTT CTSSYYRGNSPLHF
TRBJ2-1 NA NA TRBV7-3 TGTGCCAGCAGCTTAGCCGGGGGTAACCCCTTGGGCAATGAGCAGTTCTTC CASSLAGGNPLGNEQFF
TRBJ2-1 TRBD1 many TRBV20-1 TGCAGTGCCGTATACAGGGGCGGCTACAATGAGCAGTTCTTC CSAVYRGGYNEQFF
TRBJ2-5 NA NA TRBV20-1 TGCAGTGCTAGTACTTTACAGTTAGAGACCCAGTACTTC CSASTLQLETQYF
TRBJ1-5 NA few TRBV12-3/TRBV12-4 TGTGCCAGCAGTTTAGACACGGGTATGGGCAATCAGCCCCAGCATTTT CASSLDTGMGNQPQHF
TRBJ1-6 NA NA TRBV11-2 TGTGCCAGCAGCTTAAAGCGGGCCCATTCACCCCTCCACTTT CASSLKRAHSPLHF
TRBJ1-2 NA few TRBV20-1 TGCAGTGCTTTTGTCGGCAGGACCTACTATGGCTACACCTTC CSAFVGRTYYGYTF
TRBJ1-2 TRBD1 NA TRBV20-1 TGCAGTGCTAGACCTACAGGGGCCCTGGGCTACACCTTC CSARPTGALGYTF
TRBJ2-5 TRBD1 few TRBV7-3 TGTGCCAGCAGCTCCTCCCCGAGATGGGGGACAGGGGCCGGGCAGTACTTC CASSSSPRWGTGAGQYF
TRBJ2-3 TRBD2 few TRBV11-2 TGTGCCAGCAGCTTAGAGGGACTAGCGGATACGCAGTATTTT CASSLEGLADTQYF
TRBJ2-1 NA NA TRBV11-2 TGTGCCAGCAGCTTAGTAGGTCGGGTCATCGACAATGAGCAGTTCTTC CASSLVGRVIDNEQFF
TRBJ2-1 NA few TRBV27 TGTGCCAGCAGTTCACCCGACAGGAACGCGTTAGGGTTCTTC CASSSPDRNALGFF
TRBJ2-1 NA few TRBV4-1 TGCGCCAGCAGCCAAGAATGGGATTACAATGAGCAGTTCTTC CASSQEWDYNEQFF
TRBJ2-3 TRBD2 NA TRBV12-3/TRBV12-4 TGTGCCAGCAGTTTGGGGCTAGCGGGAGTGAGCGCAGATACGCAGTATTTT CASSLGLAGVSADTQYF
TRBJ2-1 TRBD2 few TRBV5-1 TGCGCCAGCAGCTTACCGGGGGGGCTCAATGAGCAGTTCTTC CASSLPGGLNEQFF
TRBJ1-2 NA NA TRBV6-1 TGTGCCAGCAGTGAAATACGTTCTAACTATGGCTACACCTTC CASSEIRSNYGYTF
TRBJ1-5 NA NA TRBV27 TGTGCCAGCAGTTTATCGGTGGGGGACTCCAATCAGCCCCAGCATTTT CASSLSVGDSNQPQHF
TRBJ1-2 NA many TRBV12-3/TRBV12-4 TGTGCCAGCAGTTTAAACCCCCTTTCAGGAAACTATGGCTACACCTTC CASSLNPLSGNYGYTF
TRBJ2-5 NA few TRBV5-1 TGCGCCAGCAGCTTGTGGGGGCGGAGGGAAGAGACCCAGTACTTC CASSLWGRREETQYF
TRBJ2-1 TRBD2 NA TRBV29-1 TGCAGCGTTGGACTAGCGGGGGGCAGGGGTGAGCAGTTCTTC CSVGLAGGRGEQFF
TRBJ2-1 TRBD2 many TRBV6-6 TGTGCCAGCAGTTTCGGACTAGCGGGGGGGAATGAGCAGTTCTTC CASSFGLAGGNEQFF
TRBJ1-2 NA few TRBV4-1 TGCGCCAGCAGCCAACCGGAAAGGGGCTCCAACTATGGCTACACCTTC CASSQPERGSNYGYTF
TRBJ2-7 NA NA TRBV19 TGTGCCAACGACCTAGGAGGCCTTTTTTGGTACGAGCAGTACTTC CANDLGGLFWYEQYF
TRBJ2-1 NA NA TRBV25-1 TGTGCCAGCCGCCCCCCGGGGCACCCCAACAATGAGCAGTTCTTC CASRPPGHPNNEQFF
TRBJ2-2 NA few TRBV5-1 TGCGCCAGCAGCTTGGTAGGGAAGAACACCGGGGAGCTGTTTTTT CASSLVGKNTGELFF
TRBJ2-1 TRBD2 NA TRBV12-3/TRBV12-4 TGTGCCAGCAGTACCCCACTAGCGCGGCCCTACAATGAGCAGTTCTTC CASSTPLARPYNEQFF
TRBJ2-3 TRBD2 NA TRBV20-1 TGCAGTGCCCCGAGCAGCGGGGGCACAGATACGCAGTATTTT CSAPSSGGTDTQYF
TRBJ2-1 TRBD2 NA TRBV7-2 TGTGCCAGCAGTGCAAGCACTAGCGGATACAATGAGCAGTTCTTC CASSASTSGYNEQFF
TRBJ2-6 NA few TRBV4-1 TGCGCCAGCAGCCAACCCGGACGGGACTCTGGGGCCAACGTCCTGACTTTC CASSQPGRDSGANVLTF
TRBJ2-1 TRBD2 NA TRBV6-2/TRBV6-3 TGTGCCAGCAGTTACGGGGCGGGGGGGCGTCATGAGCAGTTCTTC CASSYGAGGRHEQFF